This T cell receptor (beta chain) was sequenced for a study of CD8 T cells in ankylosing spondylitis. Study conclusions and caveats: Apparently characteristic of ankylosing spondylitis blood was a TCR beta motif (about eight highly homologous variants). In synovial fluid and blood from reactive arthritis, some motif variants were previously reported. Disease-linked clones reportedly concentrated significantly in matched ankylosing spondylitis synovial fluid. Peripheral blood samples showed relatively rare disease-linked clones, and these clones were CD8+.

Germline CDR1 is MNHEY and CDR2 is SVGEGT. With 0 bases removed from V and 4 bases from J, the gap between germline ends came to 9 bases. The CDR3 has 14 residues. By quantitative 5'-RACE with molecular barcodes, the TCR beta libraries were made. A single record per CDR3 protein comes from TCRdb applying MiXCR to the 5' RACE reads. The table records about 540,000 distinct CDR3 sequences, over 9.5% of them present only once. As for this clonotype: The antigen remains unidentified.

The sequence was collected from a male donor with ankylosing spondylitis. Source material: blood, either unsorted or a sorted T cell fraction (not recorded which). The chain joins TRBV6-2 or TRBV6-3 to TRBJ2-5; tentatively, D is TRBD2 (6 bases). CDR3 amino acids: CASSYSTEGETQYF. CDR3 nucleotides: TGTGCCAGCAGTTACTCGACGGAGGGAGAGACCCAGTACTTC.